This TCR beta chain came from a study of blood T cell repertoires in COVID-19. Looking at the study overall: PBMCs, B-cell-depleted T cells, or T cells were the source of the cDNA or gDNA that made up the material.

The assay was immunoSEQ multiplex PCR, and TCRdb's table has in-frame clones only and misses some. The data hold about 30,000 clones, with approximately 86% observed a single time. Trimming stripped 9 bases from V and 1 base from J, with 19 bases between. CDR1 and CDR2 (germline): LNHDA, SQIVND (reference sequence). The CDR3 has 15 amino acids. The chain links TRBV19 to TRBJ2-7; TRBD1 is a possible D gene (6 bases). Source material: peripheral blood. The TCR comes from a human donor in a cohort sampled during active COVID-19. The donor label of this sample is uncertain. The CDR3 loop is CASSQGPRRSYEQYF. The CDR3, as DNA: TGTGCCAGCTCACAGGGACCCAGGAGGTCCTACGAGCAGTACTTC.